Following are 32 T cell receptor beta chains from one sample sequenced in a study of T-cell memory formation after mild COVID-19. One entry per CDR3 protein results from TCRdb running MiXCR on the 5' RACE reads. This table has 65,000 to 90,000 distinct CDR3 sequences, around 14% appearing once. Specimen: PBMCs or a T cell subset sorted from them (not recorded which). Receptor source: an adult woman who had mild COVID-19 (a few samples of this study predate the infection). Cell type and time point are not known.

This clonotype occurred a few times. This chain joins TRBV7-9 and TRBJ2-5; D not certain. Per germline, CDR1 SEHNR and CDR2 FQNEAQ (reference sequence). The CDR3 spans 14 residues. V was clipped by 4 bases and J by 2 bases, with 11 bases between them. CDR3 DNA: TGTGCCAGCAGCTCCTTCGGAGATCAAGAGACCCAGTACTTC. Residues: CASSSFGDQETQYF. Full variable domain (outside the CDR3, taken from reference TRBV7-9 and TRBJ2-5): DTGVSQNPRHKITKRGQNVTFRCDPISEHNRLYWYRQTLGQGPEFLTYFQNEAQLEKSRLLSDRFSAERPKGSFSTLEIQRTEQGDSAMYLCASSSFGDQETQYFGPGTRLLVL.

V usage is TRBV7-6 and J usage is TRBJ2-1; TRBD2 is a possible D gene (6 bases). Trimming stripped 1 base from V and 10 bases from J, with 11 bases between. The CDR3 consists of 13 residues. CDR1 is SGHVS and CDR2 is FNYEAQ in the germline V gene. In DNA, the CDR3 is TGTGCCAGCAGCTTAGTAGTAGCGGAGGAGCAGTTCTTC. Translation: CASSLVVAEEQFF. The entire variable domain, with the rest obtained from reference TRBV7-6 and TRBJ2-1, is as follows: GAGVSQSPRYKVTKRGQDVALRCDPISGHVSLYWYRQALGQGPEFLTYFNYEAQQDKSGLPNDRFSAERPEGSISTLTIQRTEQRDSAMYRCASSLVVAEEQFFGPGTRLTVL.

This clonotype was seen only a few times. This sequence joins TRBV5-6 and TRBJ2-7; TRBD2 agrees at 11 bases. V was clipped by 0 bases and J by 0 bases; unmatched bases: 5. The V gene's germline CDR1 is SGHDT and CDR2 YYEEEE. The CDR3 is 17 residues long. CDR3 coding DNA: TGTGCCAGCAGCTTGGATCTAGCGGGGGGCAGCTCCTACGAGCAGTACTTC. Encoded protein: CASSLDLAGGSSYEQYF. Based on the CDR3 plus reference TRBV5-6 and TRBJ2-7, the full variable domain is DAGVTQSPTHLIKTRGQQVTLRCSPKSGHDTVSWYQQALGQGPQFIFQYYEEEERQRGNFPDRFSGHQFPNYSSELNVNALLLGDSALYLCASSLDLAGGSSYEQYFGPGTRLTVT.

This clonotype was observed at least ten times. The chain's CDR3 is CASSDRDRGFTDTQYF. In DNA, the CDR3 is TGTGCCAGCAGCGACCGGGACAGGGGGTTCACAGATACGCAGTATTTT. The chain joins TRBV7-9 to TRBJ2-3; 11 positions match TRBD1. V was pared by 5 bases and J by 2 bases, with 6 bases of the junction left unmatched. The CDR3 runs 16 residues. The germline CDR1 and CDR2 sequences are SEHNR and FQNEAQ (reference sequence).

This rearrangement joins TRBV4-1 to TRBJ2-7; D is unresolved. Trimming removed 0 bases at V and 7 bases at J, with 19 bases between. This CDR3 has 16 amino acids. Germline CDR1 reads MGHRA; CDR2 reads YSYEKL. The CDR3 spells CASSQDRNSMAEEQYF. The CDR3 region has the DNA TGCGCCAGCAGCCAAGATCGTAACAGCATGGCTGAGGAGCAGTACTTC.

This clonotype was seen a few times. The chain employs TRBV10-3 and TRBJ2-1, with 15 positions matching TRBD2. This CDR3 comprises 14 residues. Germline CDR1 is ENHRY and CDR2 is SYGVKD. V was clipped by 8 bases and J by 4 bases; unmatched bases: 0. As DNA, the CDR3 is TGTGCCATCGGGACTAGCGGGGGGTACAATGAGCAGTTCTTC. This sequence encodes CAIGTSGGYNEQFF.

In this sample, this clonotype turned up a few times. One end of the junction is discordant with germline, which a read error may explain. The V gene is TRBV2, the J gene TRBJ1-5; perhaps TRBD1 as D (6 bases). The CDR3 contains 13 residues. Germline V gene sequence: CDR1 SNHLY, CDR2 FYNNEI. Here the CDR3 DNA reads TGTGCCAGCAGTGAAGGGGGGCACGGACAGTCAGATTTT. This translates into CASSEGGHGQSDF.

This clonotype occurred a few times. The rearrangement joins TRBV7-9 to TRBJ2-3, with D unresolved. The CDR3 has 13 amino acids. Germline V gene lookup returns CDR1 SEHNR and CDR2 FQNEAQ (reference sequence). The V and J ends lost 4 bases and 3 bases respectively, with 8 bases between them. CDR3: CASSSLGTDTQYF. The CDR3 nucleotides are TGTGCCAGCAGCTCGCTAGGAACAGATACGCAGTATTTT.

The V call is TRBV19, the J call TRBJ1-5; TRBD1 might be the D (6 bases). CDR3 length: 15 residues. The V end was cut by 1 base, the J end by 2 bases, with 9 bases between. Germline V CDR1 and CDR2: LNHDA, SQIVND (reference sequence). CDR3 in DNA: TGTGCCAGTAGTATAGGCTACAGGGGCAATCAGCCCCAGCATTTT. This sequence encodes CASSIGYRGNQPQHF.

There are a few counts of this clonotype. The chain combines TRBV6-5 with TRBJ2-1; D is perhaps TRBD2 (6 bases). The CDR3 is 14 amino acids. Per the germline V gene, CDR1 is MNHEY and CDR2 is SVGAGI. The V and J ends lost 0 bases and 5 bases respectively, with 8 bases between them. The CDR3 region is CASSYSGSHNEQFF. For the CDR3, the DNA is TGTGCCAGCAGTTACTCCGGGAGTCACAATGAGCAGTTCTTC.

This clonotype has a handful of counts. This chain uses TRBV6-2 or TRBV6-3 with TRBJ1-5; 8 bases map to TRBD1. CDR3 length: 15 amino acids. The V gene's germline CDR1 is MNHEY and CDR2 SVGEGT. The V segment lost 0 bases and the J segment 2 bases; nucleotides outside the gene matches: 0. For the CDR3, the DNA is TGTGCCAGCAGTTACTCGACAGGGGGCAATCAGCCCCAGCATTTT. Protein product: CASSYSTGGNQPQHF.

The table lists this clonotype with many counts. CDR3 bases: TGTGCCAGCAGCCCTGGACAGGGCATCGATGAGCAGTTCTTC. As protein: CASSPGQGIDEQFF. The V call is TRBV5-5, the J call TRBJ2-1; 8 nucleotides match TRBD1. In germline, CDR1 is SGHKS, CDR2 YYEKEE (reference sequence). This CDR3 region has 14 residues. With V trimmed by 4 bases and J by 8 bases, 8 bases remained unmatched.

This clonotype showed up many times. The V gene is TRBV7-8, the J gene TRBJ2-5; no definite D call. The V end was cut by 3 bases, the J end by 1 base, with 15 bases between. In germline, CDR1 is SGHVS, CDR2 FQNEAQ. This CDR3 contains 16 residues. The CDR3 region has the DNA TGTGCCAGCAGCTTCCGACCCCCAATAACCCAAGAGACCCAGTACTTC. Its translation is CASSFRPPITQETQYF.

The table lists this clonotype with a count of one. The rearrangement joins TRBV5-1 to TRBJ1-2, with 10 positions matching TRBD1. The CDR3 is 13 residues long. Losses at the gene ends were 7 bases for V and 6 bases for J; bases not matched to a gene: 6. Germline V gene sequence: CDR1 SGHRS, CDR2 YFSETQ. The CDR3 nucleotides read TGCGCCAGCGGGGACAGGGGTCCCGATGGCTACACCTTC. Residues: CASGDRGPDGYTF.

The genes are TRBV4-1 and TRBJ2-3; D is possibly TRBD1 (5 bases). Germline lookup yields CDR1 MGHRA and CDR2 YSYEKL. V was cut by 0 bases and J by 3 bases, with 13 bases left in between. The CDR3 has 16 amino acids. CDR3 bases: TGCGCCAGCAGCCAAGATGGGAAAGCAGGGACAGATACGCAGTATTTT. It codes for CASSQDGKAGTDTQYF.

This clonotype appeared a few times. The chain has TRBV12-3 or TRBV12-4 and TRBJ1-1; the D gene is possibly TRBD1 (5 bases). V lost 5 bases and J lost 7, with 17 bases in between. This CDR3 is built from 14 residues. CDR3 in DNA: TGTGCCAGCAGTCCTCGCCTGGGGGAGAGTGAAGCTTTCTTT. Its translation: CASSPRLGESEAFF.

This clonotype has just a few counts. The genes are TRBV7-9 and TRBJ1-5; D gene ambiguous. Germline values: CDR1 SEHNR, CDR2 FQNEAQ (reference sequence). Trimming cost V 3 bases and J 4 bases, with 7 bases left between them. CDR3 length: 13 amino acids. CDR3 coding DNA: TGTGCCAGCAGCTTGAGGACTAATCAGCCCCAGCATTTT. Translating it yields CASSLRTNQPQHF.

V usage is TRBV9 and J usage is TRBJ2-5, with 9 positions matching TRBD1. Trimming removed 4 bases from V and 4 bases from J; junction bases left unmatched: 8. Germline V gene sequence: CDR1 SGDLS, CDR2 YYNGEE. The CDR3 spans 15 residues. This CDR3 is CASSPRDRVIETQYF. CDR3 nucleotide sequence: TGTGCCAGCAGCCCCCGGGACAGGGTAATAGAGACCCAGTACTTC.

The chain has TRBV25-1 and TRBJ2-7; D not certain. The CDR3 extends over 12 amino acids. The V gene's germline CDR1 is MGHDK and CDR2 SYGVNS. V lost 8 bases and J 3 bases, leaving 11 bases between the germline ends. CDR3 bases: TGTGCCAGCGGCAGAGGTTTCTACGAGCAGTACTTC. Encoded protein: CASGRGFYEQYF.

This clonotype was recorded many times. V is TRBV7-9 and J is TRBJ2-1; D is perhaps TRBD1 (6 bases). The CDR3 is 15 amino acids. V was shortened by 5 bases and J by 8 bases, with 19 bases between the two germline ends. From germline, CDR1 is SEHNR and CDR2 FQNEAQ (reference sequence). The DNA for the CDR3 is TGTGCCAGCAGCCTACTCACAGGGTTCGGGGATGAGCAGTTCTTC. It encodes CASSLLTGFGDEQFF.

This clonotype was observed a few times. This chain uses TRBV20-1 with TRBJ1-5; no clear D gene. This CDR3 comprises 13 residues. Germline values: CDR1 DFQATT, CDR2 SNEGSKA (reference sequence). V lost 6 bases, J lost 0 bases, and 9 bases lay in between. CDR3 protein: CSALGRSNQPQHF. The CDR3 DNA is TGCAGTGCCTTAGGACGTAGCAATCAGCCCCAGCATTTT.

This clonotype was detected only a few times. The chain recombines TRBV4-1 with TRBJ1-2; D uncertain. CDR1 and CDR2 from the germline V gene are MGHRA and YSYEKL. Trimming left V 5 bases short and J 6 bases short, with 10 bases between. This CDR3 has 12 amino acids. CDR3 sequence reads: CASSVSGNGYTF. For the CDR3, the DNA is TGCGCCAGCAGCGTGTCAGGCAATGGCTACACCTTC.

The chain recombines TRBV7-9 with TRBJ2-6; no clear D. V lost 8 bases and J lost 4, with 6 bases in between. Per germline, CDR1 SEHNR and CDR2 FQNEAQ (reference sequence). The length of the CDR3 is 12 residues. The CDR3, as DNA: TGTGCCAGCCCCGGCGGGGCCAACGTCCTGACTTTC. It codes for CASPGGANVLTF.

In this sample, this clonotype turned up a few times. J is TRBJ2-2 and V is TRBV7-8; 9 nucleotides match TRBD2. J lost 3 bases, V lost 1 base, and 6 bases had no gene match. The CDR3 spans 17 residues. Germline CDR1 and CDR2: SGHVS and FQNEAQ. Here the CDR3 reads CASSLVRGRAHTGELFF. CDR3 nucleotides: TGTGCCAGCAGCTTAGTGCGCGGGAGGGCCCACACCGGGGAGCTGTTTTTT.

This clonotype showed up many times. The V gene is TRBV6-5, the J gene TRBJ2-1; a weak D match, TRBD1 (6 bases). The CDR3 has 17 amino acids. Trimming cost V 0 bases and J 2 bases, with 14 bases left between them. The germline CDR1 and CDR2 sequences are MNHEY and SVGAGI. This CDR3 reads CASSYSTGSRAYNEQFF. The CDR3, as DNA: TGTGCCAGCAGTTACTCAACAGGGAGTAGAGCCTACAATGAGCAGTTCTTC.

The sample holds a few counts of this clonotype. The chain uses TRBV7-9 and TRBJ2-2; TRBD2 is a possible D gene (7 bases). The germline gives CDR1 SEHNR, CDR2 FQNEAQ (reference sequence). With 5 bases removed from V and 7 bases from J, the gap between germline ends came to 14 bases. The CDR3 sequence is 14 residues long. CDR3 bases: TGTGCCAGCAGCCCCCGGCGGGGGCTCGGGGAGCTGTTTTTT. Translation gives CASSPRRGLGELFF.

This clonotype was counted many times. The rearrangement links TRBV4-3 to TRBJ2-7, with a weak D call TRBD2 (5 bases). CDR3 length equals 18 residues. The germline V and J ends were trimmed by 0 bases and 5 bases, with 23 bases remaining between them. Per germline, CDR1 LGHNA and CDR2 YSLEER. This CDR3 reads CASSQESVVVATGNEQYF. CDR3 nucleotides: TGCGCCAGCAGCCAAGAGTCTGTTGTGGTAGCAACGGGAAACGAGCAGTACTTC.

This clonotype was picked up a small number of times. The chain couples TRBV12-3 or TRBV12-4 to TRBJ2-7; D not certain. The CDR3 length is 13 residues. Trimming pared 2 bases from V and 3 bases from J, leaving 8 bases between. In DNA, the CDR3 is TGTGCCAGCAGTTTACGGACGATCTACGAGCAGTACTTC. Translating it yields CASSLRTIYEQYF.

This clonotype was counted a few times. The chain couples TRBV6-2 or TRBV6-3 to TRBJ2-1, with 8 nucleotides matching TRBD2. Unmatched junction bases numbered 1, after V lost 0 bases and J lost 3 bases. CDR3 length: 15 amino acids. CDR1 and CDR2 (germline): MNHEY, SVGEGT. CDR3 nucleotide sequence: TGTGCCAGCAGTTACTCGAGCGGGGGCTACAATGAGCAGTTCTTC. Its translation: CASSYSSGGYNEQFF.

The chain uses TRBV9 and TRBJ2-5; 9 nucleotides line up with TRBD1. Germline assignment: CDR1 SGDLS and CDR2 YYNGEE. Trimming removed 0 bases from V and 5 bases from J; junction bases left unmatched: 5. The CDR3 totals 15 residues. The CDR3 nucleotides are TGTGCCAGCAGCGTAGAAGGGACAGGGTATGAGACCCAGTACTTC. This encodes CASSVEGTGYETQYF. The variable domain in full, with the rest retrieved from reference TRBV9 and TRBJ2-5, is DSGVTQTPKHLITATGQRVTLRCSPRSGDLSVYWYQQSLDQGLQFLIQYYNGEERAKGNILERFSAQQFPDLHSELNLSSLELGDSALYFCASSVEGTGYETQYFGPGTRLLVL.

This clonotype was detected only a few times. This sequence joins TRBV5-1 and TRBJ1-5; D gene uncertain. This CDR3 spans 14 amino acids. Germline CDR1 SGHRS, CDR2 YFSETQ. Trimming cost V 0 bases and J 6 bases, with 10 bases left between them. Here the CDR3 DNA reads TGCGCCAGCAGCTTGGACTACGGCGGTCAGCCCCAGCATTTT. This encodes CASSLDYGGQPQHF.

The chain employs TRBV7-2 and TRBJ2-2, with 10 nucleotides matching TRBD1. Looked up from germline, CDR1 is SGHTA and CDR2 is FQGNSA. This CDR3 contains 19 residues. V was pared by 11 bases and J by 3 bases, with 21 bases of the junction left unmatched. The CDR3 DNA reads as TGTGCCGCCCCTGTCCGACGGGGACAGGGGATCGTTCACACCGGGGAGCTGTTTTTT. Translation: CAAPVRRGQGIVHTGELFF.